This T cell receptor beta chain is drawn from a study of STAT5B mutations in CD4+ large granular lymphocyte leukemia. Study-level results: About a quarter of private leukemic clonotypes occurred rarely in other patients' non-leukemic repertoires. Patient CD4-sorted repertoires looked more clonal than healthy CD4+ repertoires, even without putative leukemic clones.

This was a survey-level run. Some clones are missing from TCRdb's copy, which holds only in-frame ones; the method was immunoSEQ multiplex PCR. This repertoire shows nearly 45,000 clones, roughly 85% found once; its top ten account for 2.6%. A remark on this clone: Its cognate antigen is unknown.

Between the trimmed V and J ends, which lost 4 bases and 3 bases, there was a span of 10 bases. The germline CDR1 and CDR2 sequences are SQVTM and ANQGSEA. The CDR3 totals 13 residues. The material sequenced was CD4+ T cells from blood buffy coats. This receptor was obtained from a human donor in good health. This chain connects TRBV29-1 to TRBJ1-3, with a possible D match to TRBD1 (5 bases). CDR3 sequence (DNA): TGCAGCGTTGGGGCAGGGTTTGGAAACACCATATATTTT. Protein sequence: CSVGAGFGNTIYF. Variable domain in full (rest from reference TRBV29-1 and TRBJ1-3): SAVISQKPSRDICQRGTSLTIQCQVDSQVTMMFWYRQQPGQSLTLIATANQGSEATYESGFVIDKFPISRPNLTFSTLTVSNMSPEDSSIYLCSVGAGFGNTIYFGEGSWLTVV.